Each of the 10 T cell receptor beta chains below was sequenced from the same sample in a study of shared clonotypes between healthy human individuals. TCRdb keeps only in-frame clones here, not all; method: immunoSEQ multiplex PCR. The sample includes millions of clones, 90% to 95% of them seen just once. Specimen: naive CD4+ T cells sorted from blood. Documented subset: CD45RA+ positively selected. These receptor sequences come from a man aged 18 to 29 in good health.

This clone was detected only once. The chain employs TRBV14 and TRBJ1-2; the D gene is possibly TRBD1 (5 bases). This CDR3 region has 13 residues. From germline, CDR1 is SGHDN and CDR2 FVKESK. V lost 0 bases and J 14 bases, leaving 16 bases between the germline ends. CDR3 DNA: TGTGCCAGCAGCCAAGATCTACGGGACGTTCTTACCTTC. It translates to CASSQDLRDVLTF.

Note on this clone: A much bigger clone sits one base away, suggesting this may be a read error. The V and J genes are TRBV27 and TRBJ1-5; D remains unclear. There are 11 residues in the CDR3. In germline, CDR1 is MNHEY, CDR2 SMNVEV (reference sequence). Deletions cut 4 bases from V and 4 bases from J, with 2 bases between. CDR3 residues: CASSWNQPQHF. Here the CDR3 DNA reads TGTGCCAGCAGTTGGAATCAGCCCCAGCATTTT.

The rearrangement uses TRBV6-6 and TRBJ2-7; D is ambiguous. The V gene's germline CDR1 is MNHNY and CDR2 SVGAGI (reference sequence). The CDR3 sequence is 14 residues long. V shed 5 bases and J shed 2 bases, with 13 bases lying between them. The CDR3 sequence is CASSGQTATYEQYF. CDR3 nucleotides: TGTGCCAGCAGTGGTCAAACAGCGACCTACGAGCAGTACTTC.

At least ten counts were recorded for this clone. The chain has TRBV28 and TRBJ1-5; D is undetermined. Germline V gene sequence: CDR1 MDHEN, CDR2 SYDVKM. There are 14 residues in the CDR3. Trimming cost V 6 bases and J 6 bases, with 15 bases left between them. CDR3 nucleotides: TGTGCCAGCAGCCCTTGGGGAGATGGTCAGCCCCAGCATTTT. Encoded protein: CASSPWGDGQPQHF.

The chain uses TRBV5-1 and TRBJ2-7, with 10 bases fitting TRBD1. The CDR3 length is 15 residues. In germline, CDR1 is SGHRS, CDR2 YFSETQ. The junction had 7 bases not matched to a gene; V was cut back by 4 bases and J by 3 bases. In DNA form, the CDR3 reads TGCGCCAGCAGCACCCGGGACAGGGGAGGCTACGAGCAGTACTTC. It translates to CASSTRDRGGYEQYF.

This chain joins TRBV19 and TRBJ1-5; TRBD1 might be the D (5 bases). The CDR3 extends over 15 amino acids. The germline V and J ends were trimmed by 6 bases and 1 base, with 13 bases remaining between them. The germline V gene has CDR1 LNHDA and CDR2 SQIVND (reference sequence). CDR3 loop: CASSYDSTSNQPQHF. The CDR3 DNA sequence: TGTGCCAGTAGCTATGACAGCACCAGCAATCAGCCCCAGCATTTT.

Note on this clone: Other DNA sequences in the sample encode the same CDR3. The chain has TRBV10-3 and TRBJ2-5, with a possible D match to TRBD1 (6 bases). CDR3 size: 13 residues. The germline V and J ends were trimmed by 3 bases and 4 bases, with 9 bases remaining between them. Germline V gene sequence: CDR1 ENHRY, CDR2 SYGVKD. Written as DNA, the CDR3 is TGTGCCATCAGTGAAGGGGGTAGAGAGACCCAGTACTTC. The encoded protein is CAISEGGRETQYF.

This rearrangement joins TRBV4-1 to TRBJ1-1; TRBD1 aligns across 8 bases. This CDR3 is 15 amino acids long. V gave up 3 bases and J gave up 5 bases; unmatched junction bases: 8. Germline V gene lookup returns CDR1 MGHRA and CDR2 YSYEKL. CDR3 sequence (DNA): TGCGCCAGCAGCCAGATGGACAGGGAGGGAACTGAAGCTTTCTTT. It translates to CASSQMDREGTEAFF.

On this clone itself: Possible read error: a much larger clone is one base away. Other DNA sequences in this specimen translate into the identical CDR3. The chain uses TRBV30 and TRBJ1-2, with unresolved D. The CDR3 has 12 amino acids. V was shortened by 2 bases and J by 6 bases, with 10 bases between the two germline ends. Per the germline V gene, CDR1 is GTSNPN and CDR2 is SVGIG (reference sequence). CDR3 in amino acids: CAWSTGGHGYTF. CDR3 nucleotide sequence: TGTGCCTGGAGTACCGGCGGCCATGGCTACACCTTC.

This clone was seen once. Germline and junction disagree at one end, which may indicate a read error. This chain connects TRBV5-6 to TRBJ2-7, with D possibly TRBD2 on 5 matching bases. This CDR3 comprises 13 residues. Per the germline V gene, CDR1 is SGHDT and CDR2 is YYEEEE. CDR3 sequence: CASSPGITRGKDF. The CDR3 coding sequence is TGTGCCAGCAGCCCAGGCATCACACGGGGAAAAGACTTC.